Listed here is a single T cell receptor (beta chain). The repertoire was sequenced with immunoSEQ multiplex PCR; TCRdb's copy has only in-frame clones and lacks some. Among fewer than 400,000 clones, over 60% were seen once, and the ten largest hold roughly 6%. These data are taken from a study of cytotoxic CD8 clonotypes in ibrutinib-treated CLL. Study in general: Response specimens were obtained following a median treatment duration of about twelve months, with a range of 6 to 36.

Trimming at V came to 3 bases and at J to 2 bases, leaving 9 bases not matched to a gene. Germline loops: CDR1 MNHNS, CDR2 SASEGT. This CDR3 region has 16 residues. The sample here was PBMCs, taken after 36 months of ibrutinib treatment. The chain joins TRBV6-1 to TRBJ2-5; TRBD1 matches 7 bases. The receptor was isolated from a human donor with chronic lymphocytic leukemia. CDR3 sequence reads: CASSDWAQTGQETQYF. CDR3 nucleotide sequence: TGTGCCAGCAGTGATTGGGCCCAGACAGGGCAAGAGACCCAGTACTTC.